The 8 T cell receptor beta chains below were found in one sample sequenced in a study of Ad26.COV2.S vaccination and SARS-CoV-2 variants. Profiled with immunoSEQ multiplex PCR; TCRdb holds only in-frame clones, not every one. This sample has 510,000 or so clones, with approximately 90% found just once. Noted treatment: some 19 received Ad26.COV2.S at low or high dose, single or two shots; roughly 5 received placebo; per-sample allocation not given. Sample collection was performed on day 63 after the first vaccine or placebo injection. This material consisted of peripheral blood, taken in a trial of Ad26.COV2.S vaccine versus placebo. The origin of the receptors is a person aged 18-60 years who received the Ad26.COV2.S COVID-19 vaccine or a placebo.

The rearrangement joins TRBV9 to TRBJ1-1, with 7 bases aligning to TRBD1. V lost 0 bases, J lost 10 bases, and 12 bases stayed unmatched. Germline CDR1 and CDR2: SGDLS and YYNGEE. This CDR3 spans 15 amino acids. The DNA of the CDR3 is TGTGCCAGCAGCGTAGCTTCCGGGCAGGGGGAGGGAGCTTTCTTT. As protein: CASSVASGQGEGAFF. Based on the CDR3 plus reference TRBV9 and TRBJ1-1, the full variable domain is DSGVTQTPKHLITATGQRVTLRCSPRSGDLSVYWYQQSLDQGLQFLIQYYNGEERAKGNILERFSAQQFPDLHSELNLSSLELGDSALYFCASSVASGQGEGAFFGQGTRLTVV.

The chain uses TRBV5-4 and TRBJ2-2; D possibly uses TRBD1 or TRBD2 (6 bases each). The V end lost 10 bases, the J end lost 0 bases, and 10 bases lay between the germline ends. CDR3 length equals 13 residues. CDR1 SGHNT and CDR2 YYREEE come from the germline V gene (reference sequence). The chain's CDR3 is CAGGTTNTGELFF. In DNA, the CDR3 is TGTGCCGGCGGGACAACGAACACCGGGGAGCTGTTTTTT.

This clone was seen more than once but under ten times. This chain links TRBV9 with TRBJ2-7; D is possibly TRBD2 (6 bases). V lost 2 bases to trimming and J lost 3 bases, with 12 bases between them. The CDR3 covers 14 residues. The V gene's germline CDR1 is SGDLS and CDR2 YYNGEE. Here the CDR3 DNA reads TGTGCCAGCAGCGTGTCCGGGGGTAACTACGAGCAGTACTTC. This translates into CASSVSGGNYEQYF.

This rearrangement joins TRBV24-1 to TRBJ2-5; D not resolved. CDR1 KGHDR and CDR2 SFDVKD come from the germline V gene. This CDR3 has 12 amino acids. The V and J ends lost 0 bases and 4 bases respectively, with 2 bases between them. CDR3 loop: CATSDLRETQYF. In nucleotides, the CDR3 is TGTGCCACCAGTGATTTGAGAGAGACCCAGTACTTC.

The chain employs TRBV2 and TRBJ1-2; 7 positions agree with TRBD1. CDR1 and CDR2 from the germline V gene are SNHLY and FYNNEI. This CDR3 spans 14 amino acids. The V segment lost 6 bases and the J segment 6 bases; nucleotides outside the gene matches: 10. This CDR3 reads CASRRQGQINGYTF. The CDR3, as DNA: TGTGCCAGCAGGAGACAGGGCCAAATCAATGGCTACACCTTC. The variable domain in full, with the rest retrieved from reference TRBV2 and TRBJ1-2, is EPEVTQTPSHQVTQMGQEVILRCVPISNHLYFYWYRQILGQKVEFLVSFYNNEISEKSEIFDDQFSVERPDGSNFTLKIRSTKLEDSAMYFCASRRQGQINGYTFGSGTRLTVV.

This chain connects TRBV18 to TRBJ2-1, with a weak D call TRBD2 (5 bases). Germline loops: CDR1 KGHSH, CDR2 LQKENI. CDR3 length: 14 amino acids. Trimming took 3 bases from V and 6 from J, leaving 12 bases between them. The CDR3 DNA sequence: TGTGCCAGCTCACCCCTCGGGGATGCCAATGAGCAGTTCTTC. Its translation is CASSPLGDANEQFF.

The chain uses TRBV4-2 and TRBJ1-4, with D tentatively TRBD1 (6 bases). This CDR3 region has 16 residues. Germline values: CDR1 LGHNA, CDR2 YNFKEQ. The V and J ends lost 3 bases and 5 bases respectively, with 16 bases between them. This CDR3 reads CASSQGAGHGNEKLFF. The DNA for the CDR3 is TGTGCCAGCAGCCAGGGGGCAGGACACGGAAATGAAAAACTGTTTTTT.

The rearrangement links TRBV2 to TRBJ2-7; 9 bases fit TRBD1. V lost 6 bases, J lost 5 bases, and 8 bases stayed unmatched. The CDR3 extends over 14 amino acids. Germline CDR1 reads SNHLY; CDR2 reads FYNNEI. The CDR3 loop reads CASSWTGVSDEQYF. CDR3 nucleotide sequence: TGTGCCAGCAGCTGGACAGGGGTGAGTGACGAGCAGTACTTC.